This passage covers 8 T cell receptor beta chains from one sample sequenced in a study of T cell clonotyping in hematopoietic cell transplantation. TCRdb's table, derived via immunoSEQ multiplex PCR, lists solely in-frame clones and lacks some. Among about 10,000 clones listed, 45% to 55% were seen once. The specimen was peripheral blood mononuclear cells, collected 100 days after allogeneic stem cell transplant. These receptors all stem from a female patient aged 50-59 years who had an allogeneic stem cell transplant from an unrelated donor, so the T cells may come from the graft donor. Some clones in this sample may be carry-over from other donors' samples.

V and J are TRBV5-1 and TRBJ2-2; no firm D call. Germline lookup yields CDR1 SGHRS and CDR2 YFSETQ. With 1 base removed from V and 7 bases from J, the gap between germline ends came to 14 bases. The CDR3 covers 15 residues. The CDR3 is CASSLIQSRGGELFF. In DNA, the CDR3 is TGCGCCAGCAGCTTGATCCAGTCCCGAGGCGGGGAGCTGTTTTTT.

The rearrangement uses TRBV5-6 and TRBJ2-1, with a weak D call TRBD2 (5 bases). The V and J ends lost 0 bases and 12 bases respectively, with 13 bases between them. This CDR3 is 13 amino acids long. Germline CDR1 SGHDT, CDR2 YYEEEE. The CDR3 DNA sequence: TGTGCCAGCAGCTTGGGGACCCTCGGAGGGCAGTTCTTC. Protein sequence: CASSLGTLGGQFF. Full variable domain (outside the CDR3, taken from reference TRBV5-6 and TRBJ2-1): DAGVTQSPTHLIKTRGQQVTLRCSPKSGHDTVSWYQQALGQGPQFIFQYYEEEERQRGNFPDRFSGHQFPNYSSELNVNALLLGDSALYLCASSLGTLGGQFFGPGTRLTVL.

This clone was found a few times. The chain joins TRBV30 to TRBJ1-2, with 7 bases matching TRBD1. After removal of 0 bases from V and 8 bases from J, the junction contained 3 bases not matched to a gene. CDR1 is GTSNPN, CDR2 SVGIG, per germline (reference sequence). The CDR3 covers 12 residues. CDR3 loop: CAWSVPGGGYTF. The CDR3 DNA sequence: TGTGCCTGGAGTGTGCCAGGGGGAGGCTACACCTTC.

The chain recombines TRBV6-5 with TRBJ2-7; D gene unclear. The V and J ends lost 8 bases and 6 bases respectively, with 11 bases between them. The CDR3 loop spans 11 amino acids. CDR1 and CDR2 from the germline V gene are MNHEY and SVGAGI. The CDR3 DNA reads as TGTGCCAGCTCCCAAGGACGCGAGCAGTACTTC. Its protein product is CASSQGREQYF.

This chain's CDR3 is CSAGHSSQDTQYF. CDR3 DNA: TGCAGCGCAGGACACTCGAGTCAAGATACGCAGTATTTT. V is TRBV29-1 and J is TRBJ2-3, with TRBD1 as a possible D gene (5 bases). Between the trimmed V and J ends, which lost 7 bases and 5 bases, there was a span of 16 bases. Germline CDR1 SQVTM, CDR2 ANQGSEA. The CDR3 is 13 amino acids.

A few counts support this clone. The gene calls are TRBV30 and TRBJ2-1, with D unclear. With 7 bases removed from V and 4 bases from J, the gap between germline ends came to 14 bases. This CDR3 has 13 residues. Germline V lookup: CDR1 GTSNPN, CDR2 SVGIG (reference sequence). The CDR3 nucleotides read TGTGCCTACAAGGACCGTGCATACAATGAGCAGTTCTTC. This codes for CAYKDRAYNEQFF.

This chain links TRBV30 with TRBJ2-1, with a weak D call TRBD2 (7 bases). This CDR3 region has 15 residues. The germline CDR1 and CDR2 sequences are GTSNPN and SVGIG (reference sequence). V was trimmed by 1 base and J by 3 bases, leaving 13 bases between them. The CDR3 DNA reads TGTGCCTGGAGTGGAAGGGAGGGGGGCTACAATGAGCAGTTCTTC. Its translation is CAWSGREGGYNEQFF.

The CDR3 DNA reads as TGTGCCAGCAGTTCCCGACAGGGTTATATGAACACTGAAGCTTTCTTT. As protein: CASSSRQGYMNTEAFF. The genes are TRBV28 and TRBJ1-1, with 7 positions matching TRBD1. The CDR3 is 16 amino acids. Germline assignment: CDR1 MDHEN and CDR2 SYDVKM. The trim removed 4 bases at V and 0 bases at J, leaving 8 bases unmatched. Filled out from reference TRBV28 and TRBJ1-1, the complete variable domain reads DVKVTQSSRYLVKRTGEKVFLECVQDMDHENMFWYRQDPGLGLRLIYFSYDVKMKEKGDIPEGYSVSREKKERFSLILESASTNQTSMYLCASSSRQGYMNTEAFFGQGTRLTVV.